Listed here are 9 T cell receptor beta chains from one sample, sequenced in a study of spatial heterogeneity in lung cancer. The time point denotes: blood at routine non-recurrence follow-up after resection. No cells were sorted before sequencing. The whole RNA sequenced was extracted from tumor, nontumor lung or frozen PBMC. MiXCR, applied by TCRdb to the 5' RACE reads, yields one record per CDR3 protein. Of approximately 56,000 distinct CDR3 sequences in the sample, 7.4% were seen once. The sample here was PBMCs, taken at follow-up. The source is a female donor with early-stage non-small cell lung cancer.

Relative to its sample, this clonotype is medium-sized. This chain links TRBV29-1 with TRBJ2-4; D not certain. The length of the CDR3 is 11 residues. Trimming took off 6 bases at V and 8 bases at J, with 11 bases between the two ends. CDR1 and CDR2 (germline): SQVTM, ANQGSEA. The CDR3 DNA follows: TGCAGCGTCGGTCCCGCGGACATTCAGTACTTC. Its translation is CSVGPADIQYF.

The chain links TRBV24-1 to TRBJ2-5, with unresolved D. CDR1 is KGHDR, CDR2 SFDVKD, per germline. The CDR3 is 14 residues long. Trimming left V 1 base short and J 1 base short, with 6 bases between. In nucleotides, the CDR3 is TGTGCCACCAGTGATTTCGGCCGCCAAGAGACCCAGTACTTC. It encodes CATSDFGRQETQYF.

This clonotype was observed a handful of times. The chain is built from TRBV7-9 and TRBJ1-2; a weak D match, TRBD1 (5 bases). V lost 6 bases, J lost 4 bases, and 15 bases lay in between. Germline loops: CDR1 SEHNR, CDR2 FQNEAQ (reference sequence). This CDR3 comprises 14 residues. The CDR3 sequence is CASRPGEDSYGYTF. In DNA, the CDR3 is TGTGCCAGCAGGCCGGGGGAAGACAGCTATGGCTACACCTTC. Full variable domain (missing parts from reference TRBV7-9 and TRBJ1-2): DTGVSQNPRHKITKRGQNVTFRCDPISEHNRLYWYRQTLGQGPEFLTYFQNEAQLEKSRLLSDRFSAERPKGSFSTLEIQRTEQGDSAMYLCASRPGEDSYGYTFGSGTRLTVV.

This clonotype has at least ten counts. The CDR3: CASSPPGLAGGTDTQYF. The CDR3, as DNA: TGTGCCAGCAGCCCCCCGGGACTAGCGGGGGGCACAGATACGCAGTATTTT. This chain connects TRBV7-2 to TRBJ2-3; 14 positions agree with TRBD2. The J segment lost 1 base and the V segment lost 5 bases, leaving 5 bases of the junction unmatched. Germline-derived CDR1 and CDR2 are SGHTA and FQGNSA. CDR3 length: 17 amino acids. The full variable domain, rest sourced from reference TRBV7-2 and TRBJ2-3, is GAGVSQSPSNKVTEKGKDVELRCDPISGHTALYWYRQSLGQGLEFLIYFQGNSAPDKSGLPSDRFSAERTGGSVSTLTIQRTQQEDSAVYLCASSPPGLAGGTDTQYFGPGTRLTVL.

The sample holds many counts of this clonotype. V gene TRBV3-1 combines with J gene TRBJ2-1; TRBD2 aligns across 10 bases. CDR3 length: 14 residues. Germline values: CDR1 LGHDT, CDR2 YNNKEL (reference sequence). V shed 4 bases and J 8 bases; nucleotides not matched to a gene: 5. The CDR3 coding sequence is TGTGCCAGCAGCCCCAGGACTAGCGGCGATGAGCAGTTCTTC. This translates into CASSPRTSGDEQFF.

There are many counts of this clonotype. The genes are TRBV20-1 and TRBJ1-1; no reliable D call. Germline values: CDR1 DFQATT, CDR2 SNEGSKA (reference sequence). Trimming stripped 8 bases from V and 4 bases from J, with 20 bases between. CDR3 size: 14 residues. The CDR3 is CSPSGSSARTEAFF. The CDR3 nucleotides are TGCAGTCCATCCGGGTCTAGCGCTCGCACTGAAGCTTTCTTT.

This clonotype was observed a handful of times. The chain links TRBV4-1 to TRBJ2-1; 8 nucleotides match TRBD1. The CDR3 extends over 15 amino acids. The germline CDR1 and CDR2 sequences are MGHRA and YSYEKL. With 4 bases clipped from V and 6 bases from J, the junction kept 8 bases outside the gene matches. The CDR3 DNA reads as TGCGCCAGCAGCCCCTCTGCGGACAGGGTCAATGAGCAGTTCTTC. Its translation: CASSPSADRVNEQFF.

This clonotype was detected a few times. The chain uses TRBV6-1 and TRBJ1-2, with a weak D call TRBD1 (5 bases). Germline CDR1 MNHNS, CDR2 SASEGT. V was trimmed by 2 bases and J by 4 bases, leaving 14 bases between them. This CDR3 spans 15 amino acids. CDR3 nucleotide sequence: TGTGCCAGCAGTGAAAGTGCGGGGGTAGGCTATGGCTACACCTTC. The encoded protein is CASSESAGVGYGYTF.

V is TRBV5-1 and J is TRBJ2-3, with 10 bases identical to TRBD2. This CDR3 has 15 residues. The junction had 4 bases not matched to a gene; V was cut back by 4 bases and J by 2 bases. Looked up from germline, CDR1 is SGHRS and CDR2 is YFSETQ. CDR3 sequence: CASSGSGGDTDTQYF. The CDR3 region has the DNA TGCGCCAGCAGCGGGAGCGGGGGGGACACAGATACGCAGTATTTT.